The TCR beta chain described here comes from a study of Ad26.COV2.S vaccination and SARS-CoV-2 variants. Study conclusions and caveats: There was reportedly substantial breadth in spike-specific CD8+ and CD4+ T cell responses after vaccination. Across vaccine and placebo recipients, the breadth of non-spike TCRs was similar. Individuals receiving vaccine had higher spike-specific TCR breadth than placebo recipients did.

As regards this clone: Its antigen is currently unknown.

The germline V and J ends were trimmed by 5 bases and 1 base, with 9 bases remaining between them. Germline lookup yields CDR1 LNHNV and CDR2 YYDKDF (reference sequence). The CDR3 covers 14 residues. The treatment is: roughly 19 received Ad26.COV2.S at low or high dose, single or two shots; about 5 received placebo; per-sample allocation not given. Specimens were obtained on day 63 following the first vaccine or placebo injection. It was an adult aged 18-55 years in Boston who was the donor. Sequenced by immunoSEQ multiplex PCR; TCRdb stores in-frame clones only, minus some. The sample has about 350,000 clones; approximately 84% are singletons.

The clonotype was recovered from a person between 18 and 65 years old who received the Ad26.COV2.S COVID-19 vaccine or a placebo. The sample in question was peripheral blood, obtained in a trial of Ad26.COV2.S vaccine versus placebo. The chain employs TRBV15 and TRBJ1-3; D remains unclear. DNA for the CDR3: TGTGCCACCAGCCATTCGTCGTCTGGAAACACCATATATTTT. Translating it yields CATSHSSSGNTIYF.